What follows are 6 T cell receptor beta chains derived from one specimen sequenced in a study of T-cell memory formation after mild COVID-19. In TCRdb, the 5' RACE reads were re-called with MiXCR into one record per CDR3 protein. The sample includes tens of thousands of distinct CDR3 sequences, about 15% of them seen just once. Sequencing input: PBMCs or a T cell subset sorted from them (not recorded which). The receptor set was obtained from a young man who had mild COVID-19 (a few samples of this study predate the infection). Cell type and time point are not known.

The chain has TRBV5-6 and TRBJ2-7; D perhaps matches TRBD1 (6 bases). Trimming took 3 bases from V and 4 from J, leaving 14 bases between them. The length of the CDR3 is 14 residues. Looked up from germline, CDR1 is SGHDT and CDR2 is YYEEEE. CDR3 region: CASSSAARGYEQYF. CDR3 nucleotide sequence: TGTGCCAGCAGCTCCGCAGCTAGGGGGTACGAGCAGTACTTC.

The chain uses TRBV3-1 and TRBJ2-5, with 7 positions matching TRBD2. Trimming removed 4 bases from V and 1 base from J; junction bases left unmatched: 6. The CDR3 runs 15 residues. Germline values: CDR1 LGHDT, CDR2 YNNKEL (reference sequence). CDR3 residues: CASSRGGGAQETQYF. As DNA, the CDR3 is TGTGCCAGCAGCCGGGGCGGGGGTGCCCAAGAGACCCAGTACTTC.

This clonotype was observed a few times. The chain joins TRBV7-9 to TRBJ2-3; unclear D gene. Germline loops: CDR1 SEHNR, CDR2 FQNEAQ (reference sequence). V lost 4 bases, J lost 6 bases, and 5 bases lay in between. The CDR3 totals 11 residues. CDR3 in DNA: TGTGCCAGCAGCTCTCTCGATACGCAGTATTTT. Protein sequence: CASSSLDTQYF.

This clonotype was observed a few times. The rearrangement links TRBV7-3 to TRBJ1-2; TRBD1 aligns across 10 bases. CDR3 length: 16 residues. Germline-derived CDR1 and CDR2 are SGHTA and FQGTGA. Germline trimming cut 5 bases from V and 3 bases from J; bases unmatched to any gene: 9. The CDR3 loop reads CASSDGQGGSDYGYTF. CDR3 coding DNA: TGTGCCAGCAGCGATGGACAGGGGGGTTCGGACTATGGCTACACCTTC.

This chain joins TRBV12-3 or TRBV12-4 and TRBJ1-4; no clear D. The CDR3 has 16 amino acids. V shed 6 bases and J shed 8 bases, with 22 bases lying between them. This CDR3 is CASSHLQSPSQEKLFF. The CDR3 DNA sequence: TGTGCCAGCAGCCATTTACAGAGCCCATCCCAAGAAAAACTGTTTTTT.

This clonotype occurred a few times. CDR3 coding DNA: TGTGCCAGCAGGGGACTACCCCGGACGGGCCAAGAGACCCAGTACTTC. This translates into CASRGLPRTGQETQYF. The genes are TRBV6-2 or TRBV6-3 and TRBJ2-5; 7 bases fit TRBD2. CDR3 size: 16 residues. V lost 6 bases and J lost 1; bases outside the gene matches: 11. Per the germline V gene, CDR1 is MNHEY and CDR2 is SVGEGT.